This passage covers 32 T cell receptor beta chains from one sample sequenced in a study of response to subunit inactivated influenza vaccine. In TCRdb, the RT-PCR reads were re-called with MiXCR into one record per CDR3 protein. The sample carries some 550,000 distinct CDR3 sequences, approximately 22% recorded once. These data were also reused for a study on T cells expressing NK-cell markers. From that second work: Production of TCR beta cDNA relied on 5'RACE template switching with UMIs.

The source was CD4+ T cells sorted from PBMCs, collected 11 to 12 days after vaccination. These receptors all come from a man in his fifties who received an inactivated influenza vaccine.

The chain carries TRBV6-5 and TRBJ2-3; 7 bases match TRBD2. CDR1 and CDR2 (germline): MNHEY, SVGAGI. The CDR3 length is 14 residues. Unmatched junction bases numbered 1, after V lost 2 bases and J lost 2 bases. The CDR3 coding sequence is TGTGCCAGCAGTTACGCGGGAGCCACAGATACGCAGTATTTT. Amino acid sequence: CASSYAGATDTQYF.

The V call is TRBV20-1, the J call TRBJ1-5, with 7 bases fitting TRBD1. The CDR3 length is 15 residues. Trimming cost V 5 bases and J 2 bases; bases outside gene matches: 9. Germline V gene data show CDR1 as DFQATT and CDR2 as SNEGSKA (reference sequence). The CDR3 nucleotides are TGCAGTGCTGGAAATACCGGGACAGGCAATCAGCCCCAGCATTTT. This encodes CSAGNTGTGNQPQHF.

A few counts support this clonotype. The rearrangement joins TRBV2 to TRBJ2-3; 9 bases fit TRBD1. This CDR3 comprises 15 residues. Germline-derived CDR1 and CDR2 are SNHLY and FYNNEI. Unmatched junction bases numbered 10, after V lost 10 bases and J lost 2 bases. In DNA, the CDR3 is TGTGCCACGTCCCCCGGGACAGGGATCACAGATACGCAGTATTTT. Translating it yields CATSPGTGITDTQYF.

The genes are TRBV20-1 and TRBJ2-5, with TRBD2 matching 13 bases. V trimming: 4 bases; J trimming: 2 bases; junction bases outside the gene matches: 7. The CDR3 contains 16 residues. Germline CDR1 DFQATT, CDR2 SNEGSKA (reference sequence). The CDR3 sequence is CSAIPTTSGGQETQYF. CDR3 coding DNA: TGCAGTGCTATCCCAACGACTAGCGGGGGGCAAGAGACCCAGTACTTC.

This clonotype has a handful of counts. The CDR3: CASSLRGGTTDTQYF. CDR3 DNA sequence: TGTGCCAGCAGCCTAAGAGGAGGGACCACAGATACGCAGTATTTT. The chain combines TRBV11-2 with TRBJ2-3, with a weak D call TRBD2 (6 bases). Germline V gene data show CDR1 as SGHAT and CDR2 as FQNNGV. Trimming left V 5 bases short and J 2 bases short, with 14 bases between. The CDR3 has 15 residues. Full variable domain (remainder filled in from reference TRBV11-2 and TRBJ2-3): EAGVAQSPRYKIIEKRQSVAFWCNPISGHATLYWYQQILGQGPKLLIQFQNNGVVDDSQLPKDRFSAERLKGVDSTLKIQPAKLEDSAVYLCASSLRGGTTDTQYFGPGTRLTVL.

The CDR3 bases are TGCAGTGCTAGGGCACAGGGAGGGGTGGCTGAAGCTTTCTTT. Its protein product is CSARAQGGVAEAFF. This chain joins TRBV20-1 and TRBJ1-1; a possible D gene is TRBD1 (6 bases). Germline-derived CDR1 and CDR2 are DFQATT and SNEGSKA (reference sequence). V gave up 3 bases and J gave up 6 bases, with 17 bases separating them. CDR3 length: 14 residues.

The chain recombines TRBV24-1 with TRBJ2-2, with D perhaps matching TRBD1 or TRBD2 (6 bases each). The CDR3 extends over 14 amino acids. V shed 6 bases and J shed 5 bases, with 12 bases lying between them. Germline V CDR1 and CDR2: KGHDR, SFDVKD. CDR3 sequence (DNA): TGTGCCACCAGTCCCGGGGGCTGGACCGGGGAGCTGTTTTTT. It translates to CATSPGGWTGELFF.

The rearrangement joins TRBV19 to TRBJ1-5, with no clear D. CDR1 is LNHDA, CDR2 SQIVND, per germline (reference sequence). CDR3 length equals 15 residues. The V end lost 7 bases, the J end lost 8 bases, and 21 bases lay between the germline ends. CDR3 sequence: CASTQNRVHTEPQHF. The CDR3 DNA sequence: TGTGCCAGTACCCAAAACCGGGTCCATACCGAGCCCCAGCATTTT.

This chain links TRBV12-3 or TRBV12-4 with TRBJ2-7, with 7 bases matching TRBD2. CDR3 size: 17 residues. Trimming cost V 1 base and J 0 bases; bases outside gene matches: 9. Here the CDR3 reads CASSLGPGGARSYEQYF. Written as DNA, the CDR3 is TGTGCCAGCAGTTTAGGCCCGGGGGGTGCCCGCTCCTACGAGCAGTACTTC.

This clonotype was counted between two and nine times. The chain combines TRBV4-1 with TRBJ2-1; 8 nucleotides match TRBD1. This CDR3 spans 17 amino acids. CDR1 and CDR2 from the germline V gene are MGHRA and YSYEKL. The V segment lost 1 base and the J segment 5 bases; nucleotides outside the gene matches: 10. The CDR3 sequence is CASSQANRGLANNEQFF. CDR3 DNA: TGCGCCAGCAGCCAAGCGAACAGGGGGTTGGCGAACAATGAGCAGTTCTTC.

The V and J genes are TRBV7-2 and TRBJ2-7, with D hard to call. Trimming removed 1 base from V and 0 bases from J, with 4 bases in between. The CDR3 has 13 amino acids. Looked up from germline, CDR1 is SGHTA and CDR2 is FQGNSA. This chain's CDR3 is CASSLVSSYEQYF. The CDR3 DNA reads TGTGCCAGCAGCTTAGTGAGCTCCTACGAGCAGTACTTC. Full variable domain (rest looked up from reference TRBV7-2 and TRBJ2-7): GAGVSQSPSNKVTEKGKDVELRCDPISGHTALYWYRQSLGQGLEFLIYFQGNSAPDKSGLPSDRFSAERTGGSVSTLTIQRTQQEDSAVYLCASSLVSSYEQYFGPGTRLTVT.

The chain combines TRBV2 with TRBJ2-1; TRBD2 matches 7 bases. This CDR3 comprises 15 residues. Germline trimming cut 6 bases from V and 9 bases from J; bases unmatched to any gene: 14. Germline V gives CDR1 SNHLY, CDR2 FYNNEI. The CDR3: CASRPLAGTTSEQFF. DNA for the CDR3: TGTGCCAGCAGGCCCTTAGCGGGCACTACAAGTGAGCAGTTCTTC.

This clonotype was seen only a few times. In DNA, the CDR3 is TGCGCCAGCAGCTTGGTTAGCGGGATCACAGATACGCAGTATTTT. Translated: CASSLVSGITDTQYF. The chain employs TRBV5-1 and TRBJ2-3; TRBD2 matches 8 bases. Trimming at V came to 0 bases and at J to 2 bases, leaving 2 bases not matched to a gene. CDR1 and CDR2 from the germline V gene are SGHRS and YFSETQ. The CDR3 sequence is 15 residues long.

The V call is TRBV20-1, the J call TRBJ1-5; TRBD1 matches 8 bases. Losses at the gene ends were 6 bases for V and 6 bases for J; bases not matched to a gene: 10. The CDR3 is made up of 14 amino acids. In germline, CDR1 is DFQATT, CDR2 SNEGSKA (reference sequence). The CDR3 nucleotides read TGCAGTGCCTTGAGGACAGGGCTGGGTCAGCCCCAGCATTTT. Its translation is CSALRTGLGQPQHF.

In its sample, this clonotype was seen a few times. CDR3: CASSRASGGPFQETQYF. As DNA, the CDR3 is TGTGCCAGCAGCAGAGCTAGCGGGGGGCCCTTCCAAGAGACCCAGTACTTC. V usage is TRBV11-2 and J usage is TRBJ2-5, with TRBD2 identical over 11 bases. V gave up 5 bases and J gave up 1 base; unmatched junction bases: 9. Looked up from germline, CDR1 is SGHAT and CDR2 is FQNNGV. The CDR3 runs 17 residues.

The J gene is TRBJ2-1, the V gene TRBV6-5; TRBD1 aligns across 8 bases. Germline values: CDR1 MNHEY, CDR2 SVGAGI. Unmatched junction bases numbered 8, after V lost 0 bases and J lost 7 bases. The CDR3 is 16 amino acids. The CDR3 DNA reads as TGTGCCAGCAGTTACTCGAGCAGGGGGCGCGAGAATGAGCAGTTCTTC. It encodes CASSYSSRGRENEQFF.

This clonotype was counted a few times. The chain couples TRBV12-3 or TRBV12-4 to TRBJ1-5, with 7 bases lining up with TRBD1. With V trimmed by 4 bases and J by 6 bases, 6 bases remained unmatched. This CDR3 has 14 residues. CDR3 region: CASSSGQNLQPQHF. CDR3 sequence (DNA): TGTGCCAGCAGTTCGGGACAGAACCTTCAGCCCCAGCATTTT.

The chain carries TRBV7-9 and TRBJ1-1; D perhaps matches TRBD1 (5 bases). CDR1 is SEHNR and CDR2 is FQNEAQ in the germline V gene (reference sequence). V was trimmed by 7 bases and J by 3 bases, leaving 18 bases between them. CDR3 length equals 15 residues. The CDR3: CASTQSPGPYTEAFF. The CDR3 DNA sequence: TGTGCCAGCACTCAATCCCCGGGACCGTACACTGAAGCTTTCTTT.

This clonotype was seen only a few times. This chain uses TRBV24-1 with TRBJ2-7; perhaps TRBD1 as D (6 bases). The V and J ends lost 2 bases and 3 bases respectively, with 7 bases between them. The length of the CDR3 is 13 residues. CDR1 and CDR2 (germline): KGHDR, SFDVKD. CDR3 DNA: TGTGCCACCAGTGATTCGGACAGCTACGAGCAGTACTTC. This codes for CATSDSDSYEQYF.

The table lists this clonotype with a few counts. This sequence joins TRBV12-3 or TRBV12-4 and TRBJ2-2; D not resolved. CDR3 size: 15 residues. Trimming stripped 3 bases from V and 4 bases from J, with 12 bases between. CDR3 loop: CASSLRTLSTGELFF. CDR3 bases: TGTGCCAGCAGTTTGCGAACACTGTCCACCGGGGAGCTGTTTTTT.

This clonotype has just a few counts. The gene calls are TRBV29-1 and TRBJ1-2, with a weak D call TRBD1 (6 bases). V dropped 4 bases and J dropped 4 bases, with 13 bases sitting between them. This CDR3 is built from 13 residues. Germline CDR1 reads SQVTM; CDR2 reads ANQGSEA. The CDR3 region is CSVVAGVGYGYTF. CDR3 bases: TGCAGCGTTGTGGCAGGGGTAGGCTATGGCTACACCTTC.

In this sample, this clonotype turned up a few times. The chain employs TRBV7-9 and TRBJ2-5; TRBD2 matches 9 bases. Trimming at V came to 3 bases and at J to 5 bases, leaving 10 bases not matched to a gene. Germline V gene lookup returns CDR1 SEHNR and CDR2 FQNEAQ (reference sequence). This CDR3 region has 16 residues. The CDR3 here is CASSLSSGTQGETQYF. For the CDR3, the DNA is TGTGCCAGCAGCTTGTCTAGCGGGACCCAAGGGGAGACCCAGTACTTC. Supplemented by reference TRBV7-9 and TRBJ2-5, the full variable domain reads DTGVSQNPRHKITKRGQNVTFRCDPISEHNRLYWYRQTLGQGPEFLTYFQNEAQLEKSRLLSDRFSAERPKGSFSTLEIQRTEQGDSAMYLCASSLSSGTQGETQYFGPGTRLLVL.

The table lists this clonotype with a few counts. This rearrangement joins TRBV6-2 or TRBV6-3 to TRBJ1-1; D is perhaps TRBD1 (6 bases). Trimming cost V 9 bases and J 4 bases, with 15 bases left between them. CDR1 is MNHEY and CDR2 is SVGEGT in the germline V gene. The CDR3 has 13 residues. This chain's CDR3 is CASSDRFGTEAFF. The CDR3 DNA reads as TGTGCCAGTTCAGACAGGTTTGGCACTGAAGCTTTCTTT.

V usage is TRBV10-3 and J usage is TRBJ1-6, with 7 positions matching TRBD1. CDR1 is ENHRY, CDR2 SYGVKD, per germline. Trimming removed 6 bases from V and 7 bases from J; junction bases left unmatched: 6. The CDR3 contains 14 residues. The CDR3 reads CAISDRALNSPLHF. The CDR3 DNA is TGTGCCATCAGCGACAGGGCGCTCAATTCACCCCTCCACTTT.

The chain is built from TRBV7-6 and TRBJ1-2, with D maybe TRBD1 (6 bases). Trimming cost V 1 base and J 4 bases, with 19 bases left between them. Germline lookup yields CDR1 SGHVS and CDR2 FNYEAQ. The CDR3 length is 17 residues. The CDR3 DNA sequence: TGTGCCAGCAGCTTAGGTGGTGGACAGAACCTACTCTATGGCTACACCTTC. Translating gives CASSLGGGQNLLYGYTF.

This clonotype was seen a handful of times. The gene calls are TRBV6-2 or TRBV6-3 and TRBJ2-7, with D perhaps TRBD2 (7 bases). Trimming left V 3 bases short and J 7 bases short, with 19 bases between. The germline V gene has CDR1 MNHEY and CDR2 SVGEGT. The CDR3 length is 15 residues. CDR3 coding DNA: TGTGCCAGCAGTTATGGAGGGGGGGCCGGCAGTGAGCAGTACTTC. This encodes CASSYGGGAGSEQYF.

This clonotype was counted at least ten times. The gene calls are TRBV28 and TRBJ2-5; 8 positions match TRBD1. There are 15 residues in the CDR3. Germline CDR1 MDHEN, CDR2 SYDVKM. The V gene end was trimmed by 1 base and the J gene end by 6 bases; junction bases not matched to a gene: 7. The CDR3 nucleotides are TGTGCCAGCAGTTTATTACCCAGGGGGCGACAGACCCAGTACTTC. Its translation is CASSLLPRGRQTQYF.

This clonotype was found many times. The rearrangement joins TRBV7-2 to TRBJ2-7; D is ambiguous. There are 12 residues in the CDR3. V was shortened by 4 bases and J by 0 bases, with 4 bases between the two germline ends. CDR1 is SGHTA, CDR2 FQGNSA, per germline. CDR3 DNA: TGTGCCAGCAGCTCGAGCTCCTACGAGCAGTACTTC. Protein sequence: CASSSSSYEQYF.

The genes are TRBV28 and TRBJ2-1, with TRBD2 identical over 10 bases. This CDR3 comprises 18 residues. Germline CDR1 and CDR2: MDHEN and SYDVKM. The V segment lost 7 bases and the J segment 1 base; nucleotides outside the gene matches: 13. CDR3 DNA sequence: TGTGCCAGCACCCGACCTAGCGGGAGTGTAGCATCCTACAATGAGCAGTTCTTC. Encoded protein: CASTRPSGSVASYNEQFF. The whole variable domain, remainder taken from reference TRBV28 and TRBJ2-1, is DVKVTQSSRYLVKRTGEKVFLECVQDMDHENMFWYRQDPGLGLRLIYFSYDVKMKEKGDIPEGYSVSREKKERFSLILESASTNQTSMYLCASTRPSGSVASYNEQFFGPGTRLTVL.

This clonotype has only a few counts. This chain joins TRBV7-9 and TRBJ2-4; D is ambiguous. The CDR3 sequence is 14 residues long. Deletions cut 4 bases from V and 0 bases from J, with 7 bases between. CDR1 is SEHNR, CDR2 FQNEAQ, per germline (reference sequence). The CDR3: CASSSEIAKNIQYF. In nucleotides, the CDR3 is TGTGCCAGCAGCTCAGAGATAGCCAAAAACATTCAGTACTTC.

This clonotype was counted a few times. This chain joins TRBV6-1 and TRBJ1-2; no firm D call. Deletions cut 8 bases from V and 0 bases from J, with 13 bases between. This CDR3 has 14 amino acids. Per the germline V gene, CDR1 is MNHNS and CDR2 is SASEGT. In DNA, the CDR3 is TGTGCCAGCGGTCGTCCCCAAGCTAACTATGGCTACACCTTC. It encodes CASGRPQANYGYTF.

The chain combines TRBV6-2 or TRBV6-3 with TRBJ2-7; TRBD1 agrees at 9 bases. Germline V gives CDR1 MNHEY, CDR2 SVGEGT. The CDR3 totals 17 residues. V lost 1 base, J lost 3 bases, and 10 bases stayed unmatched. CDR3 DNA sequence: TGTGCCAGCAGTTACTATACCGGGACAGGGTTCTTCTACGAGCAGTACTTC. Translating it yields CASSYYTGTGFFYEQYF.